These T cell receptor beta chains were read from a single sample in a study of STAT5B mutations in CD4+ large granular lymphocyte leukemia. Profiled with immunoSEQ multiplex PCR; TCRdb holds only in-frame clones, not every one. Of 6,000 or so clones detected, roughly 70% appear once; the ten largest clones hold about 1.9%. The specimen sequenced was PBMCs. These receptors were obtained from a woman in her sixties or seventies with CD4+ T-cell large granular lymphocyte leukemia. Each CDR3 is given with its conserved first and last residue. The order of the fields is J gene, V gene, D gene, clone size, CDR3 protein, CDR3 DNA. A D gene is named only where the DNA matches it firmly. Expanded clones are given a class, and other clones once, few, many or no size at all.

TRBJ1-1	TRBV19	NA	NA	CASSIVGGNTEAFF	TGTGCCAGTAGTATAGTGGGAGGAAACACTGAAGCTTTCTTT
TRBJ2-3	TRBV5-6	NA	NA	CASSLLLMTDHRSTDTQYF	TGTGCCAGCAGCTTACTTTTAATGACAGACCACAGATCCACAGATACGCAGTATTTT
TRBJ1-2	TRBV7-9	TRBD1	NA	CASSDGQGWGYTF	TGTGCCAGCAGCGACGGACAGGGTTGGGGCTACACCTTC
TRBJ2-1	TRBV25-1	NA	once	CASSEVYGSYNEQFF	TGTGCCAGCAGTGAAGTGTACGGGTCCTACAATGAGCAGTTCTTC
TRBJ2-5	TRBV7-2	NA	NA	CASSLVRSQETQYF	TGTGCCAGCAGCTTAGTTCGCAGCCAGGAGACCCAGTACTTC
TRBJ1-2	TRBV7-9	NA	few	CASSFDRGGYTF	TGTGCCAGCAGCTTTGATAGGGGTGGCTACACCTTC
TRBJ2-7	TRBV7-9	NA	NA	CASSSGGWGTEQYF	TGTGCCAGCAGCTCCGGGGGATGGGGCACCGAGCAGTACTTC
TRBJ2-1	TRBV4-2	NA	NA	CASSSRREQFF	TGTGCCAGCAGCTCCCGTCGGGAGCAGTTCTTC
TRBJ2-3	TRBV28	NA	NA	CAHLSGGSDTQYF	TGTGCCCACCTGTCGGGGGGCTCGGATACGCAGTATTTT
TRBJ2-7	TRBV7-2	NA	NA	CASSSAQGVEQYF	TGTGCCAGCAGCTCGGCGCAGGGAGTAGAGCAGTACTTC
TRBJ2-2	TRBV5-1	NA	NA	CASMDQRANTGELFF	TGCGCCAGCATGGATCAGAGAGCGAACACCGGGGAGCTGTTTTTT
TRBJ1-6	TRBV5-1	NA	NA	CASSFPMRGGRSPLHF	TGCGCCAGCAGCTTTCCAATGAGGGGGGGACGATCACCCCTCCACTTT
TRBJ1-2	TRBV7-3	TRBD1	few	CASSSPGGDGYTF	TGTGCCAGCAGCTCCCCAGGGGGCGATGGCTACACCTTC
TRBJ1-2	TRBV19	TRBD1	NA	CATSRGPGTGASNYGYTF	TGTGCCACTTCAAGAGGGCCCGGGACAGGGGCATCTAACTATGGCTACACCTTC
TRBJ1-5	TRBV4-1	NA	NA	CASSLGGGNSNQPQHF	TGCGCCAGCAGCCTGGGGGGGGGAAATAGCAATCAGCCCCAGCATTTT
TRBJ1-2	TRBV7-6	NA	NA	CASSSFPANYGYTF	TGTGCCAGCAGCTCGTTTCCAGCGAACTATGGCTACACCTTC
TRBJ2-1	TRBV5-1	NA	NA	CASSWAGRSYNEQFF	TGCGCCAGCAGCTGGGCGGGCAGGTCCTACAATGAGCAGTTCTTC
TRBJ2-1	TRBV19	NA	NA	CASTEGTWVHEQFF	TGTGCCAGTACCGAGGGGACCTGGGTCCATGAGCAGTTCTTC
TRBJ1-2	TRBV5-1	NA	few	CASSLSPGNYGYTF	TGCGCCAGCAGCTTGTCACCGGGGAACTATGGCTACACCTTC
TRBJ1-5	TRBV10-3	NA	NA	CAARRGSNQPQHF	TGTGCCGCCCGGCGGGGATCCAATCAGCCCCAGCATTTT
TRBJ2-3	TRBV9	TRBD2	NA	CASSVGGSGGLSTDTQYF	TGTGCCAGCAGCGTAGGTGGGAGCGGGGGACTCAGCACAGATACGCAGTATTTT
TRBJ1-5	TRBV6-6	TRBD1	NA	CASSRDSHSNQPQHF	TGTGCCAGCAGTAGGGACAGCCATAGCAATCAGCCCCAGCATTTT
TRBJ2-5	TRBV7-8	NA	NA	CASSLGRRGVQETQYF	TGTGCCAGCAGCTTAGGTCGAAGGGGAGTCCAAGAGACCCAGTACTTC
TRBJ2-3	TRBV5-4	NA	few	CASSLSTDTQYF	TGTGCCAGCAGCTTGAGCACAGATACGCAGTATTTT
TRBJ2-7	TRBV5-1	NA	once	CASSRLDSNYEQYF	TGCGCCAGCAGCCGCCTGGACTCTAACTACGAGCAGTACTTC
TRBJ2-2	TRBV4-3	TRBD2	NA	CASSQGLAGGRLFF	TGCGCCAGCAGCCAAGGACTAGCGGGGGGGAGGCTGTTTTTT
TRBJ1-2	TRBV5-8	TRBD1	few	CASSRGQEGYGYTF	TGTGCCAGCAGCCGCGGACAGGAGGGGTATGGCTACACCTTC
TRBJ2-3	TRBV5-1	TRBD2	NA	CASSLDPQLAGFTDTQYF	TGCGCCAGCAGCTTGGACCCACAGCTAGCGGGGTTCACAGATACGCAGTATTTT
TRBJ2-7	TRBV29-1	TRBD1	few	CSVAGTGGSYEQYF	TGCAGCGTAGCCGGGACAGGGGGTTCCTACGAGCAGTACTTC
TRBJ1-2	TRBV18	TRBD1	NA	CASSPGQGAGYTF	TGTGCCAGCTCACCGGGACAGGGGGCTGGCTACACCTTC
TRBJ2-7	TRBV7-2	TRBD1	NA	CASTLLRTGLEQYF	TGTGCCAGCACCCTACTCCGGACAGGGCTAGAGCAGTACTTC
TRBJ2-7	TRBV4-1	TRBD1	NA	CASRRDRGLGNEQYF	TGCGCCAGCAGACGGGACAGGGGGCTTGGGAACGAGCAGTACTTC
TRBJ2-3	TRBV5-1	TRBD1	NA	CASTKDGQGGTDTQYF	TGCGCCAGCACCAAAGATGGGCAGGGGGGCACAGATACGCAGTATTTT
TRBJ1-1	TRBV5-4	TRBD1	few	CASSFWDRNTEAFF	TGTGCCAGCAGCTTTTGGGACAGGAACACTGAAGCTTTCTTT
TRBJ1-6	TRBV28	NA	once	CASTLGGGSSPLHF	TGTGCCAGCACCTTGGGTGGAGGGAGTTCACCCCTCCACTTT
TRBJ1-5	TRBV30	TRBD1	once	CAWSPNRGGNQPQHF	TGTGCCTGGAGTCCAAACAGGGGAGGCAATCAGCCCCAGCATTTT
TRBJ2-2	TRBV5-1	NA	NA	CASSEAWELFF	TGCGCCAGCAGCGAGGCCTGGGAGCTGTTTTTT
TRBJ2-7	TRBV28	NA	few	CASSLSLGHSEQYF	TGTGCCAGCAGTTTGAGTCTGGGTCATTCCGAGCAGTACTTC
TRBJ2-3	TRBV25-1	NA	NA	CASSAGAGGTDTQYF	TGTGCCAGCAGCGCCGGGGCAGGAGGCACAGATACGCAGTATTTT
TRBJ1-1	TRBV19	NA	NA	CASSPLSNTEAFF	TGTGCCAGTAGTCCACTATCGAACACTGAAGCTTTCTTT
TRBJ1-1	TRBV7-2	NA	NA	CASSLIENTEAFF	TGTGCCAGCAGCTTAATAGAGAACACTGAAGCTTTCTTT
TRBJ2-7	TRBV6-5	NA	once	CASSYSYRKEQYF	TGTGCCAGCAGTTACTCGTACAGGAAGGAGCAGTACTTC
TRBJ2-2	TRBV6-6	NA	NA	CASNRGRAGELFF	TGTGCCAGCAACCGGGGTAGGGCCGGGGAGCTGTTTTTT
TRBJ2-4	TRBV9	TRBD2	NA	CASSPPGTSRNIQYF	TGTGCCAGCAGCCCTCCCGGGACTAGTAGGAACATTCAGTACTTC
TRBJ2-7	TRBV2	TRBD2	few	CASVSGLVYEQYF	TGTGCCAGTGTCTCGGGACTAGTCTACGAGCAGTACTTC
TRBJ2-1	TRBV7-2	NA	NA	CASSLALREQFF	TGTGCCAGCAGCTTAGCCCTCCGCGAGCAGTTCTTC
TRBJ2-1	TRBV7-2	NA	NA	CASSLYLREQFF	TGTGCCAGCAGCTTATATTTACGTGAGCAGTTCTTC
TRBJ1-2	TRBV25-1	NA	few	CASSDGRYGYTF	TGTGCCAGCAGTGATGGACGCTATGGCTACACCTTC
TRBJ2-4	TRBV19	NA	NA	CASSPNPRDFKNIQYF	TGTGCCAGTAGTCCGAACCCGCGGGATTTCAAAAACATTCAGTACTTC
TRBJ1-4	TRBV10-3	NA	NA	CAISPGQTNEKLFF	TGTGCCATCAGCCCGGGACAAACTAATGAAAAACTGTTTTTT
TRBJ1-3	TRBV10-2	NA	NA	CASSDRDNSGNTIYF	TGCGCCAGCAGCGACCGGGACAACTCTGGAAACACCATATATTTT
TRBJ1-4	TRBV6-1	NA	NA	CASGRDAGEKLFF	TGTGCCAGCGGCCGGGACGCCGGGGAAAAACTGTTTTTT